The TCR beta chain under discussion was sequenced for a study of blood T cell repertoires in COVID-19. Overall study context: PBMCs, B-cell-depleted T cells, or T cells were the source of the cDNA or gDNA that made up the material.

TCRdb's copy holds only in-frame clones and misses some; the assay was immunoSEQ multiplex PCR. The sample includes around 200,000 clones, roughly 88% of them seen just once. CDR1 and CDR2 (germline): SGHNT, YYREEE (reference sequence). This CDR3 has 16 residues. Trimming pared 4 bases from V and 6 bases from J, leaving 17 bases between. This TCR was recovered from a woman in her 40s with acute COVID-19. The V and J genes are TRBV5-4 and TRBJ1-6, with D uncertain. Sequencing was performed on PBMCs or T cells enriched from blood (not recorded which). CDR3 sequence (DNA): TGTGCCAGCAGCAGCGGACCCTGGGGAACTAATTCACCCCTCCACTTT. Its translation: CASSSGPWGTNSPLHF.